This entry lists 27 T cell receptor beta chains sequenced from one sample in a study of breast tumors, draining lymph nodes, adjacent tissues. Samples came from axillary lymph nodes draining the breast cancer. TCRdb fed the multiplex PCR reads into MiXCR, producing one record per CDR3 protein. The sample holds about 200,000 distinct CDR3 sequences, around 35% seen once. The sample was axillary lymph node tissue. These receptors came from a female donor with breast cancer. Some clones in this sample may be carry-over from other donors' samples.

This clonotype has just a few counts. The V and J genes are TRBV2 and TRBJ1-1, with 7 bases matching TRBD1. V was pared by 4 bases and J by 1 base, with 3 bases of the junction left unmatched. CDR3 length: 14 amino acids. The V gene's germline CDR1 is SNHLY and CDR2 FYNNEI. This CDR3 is CASSGTGRNTEAFF. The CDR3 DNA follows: TGTGCCAGCAGTGGGACAGGCCGGAACACTGAAGCTTTCTTT.

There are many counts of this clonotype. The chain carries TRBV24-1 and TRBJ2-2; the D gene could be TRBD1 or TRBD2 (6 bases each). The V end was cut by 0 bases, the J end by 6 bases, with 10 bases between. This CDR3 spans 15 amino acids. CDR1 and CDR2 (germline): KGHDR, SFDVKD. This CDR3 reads CATSDLAGEAGELFF. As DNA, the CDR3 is TGTGCCACCAGTGATTTGGCAGGGGAGGCCGGGGAGCTGTTTTTT.

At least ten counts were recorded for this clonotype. For the CDR3, the DNA is TGTGCCAGCAGTCGGGACAGGACTAGCAATCAGCCCCAGCATTTT. This codes for CASSRDRTSNQPQHF. This chain uses TRBV6-6 with TRBJ1-5, with 8 positions matching TRBD1. Germline trimming cut 5 bases from V and 0 bases from J; bases unmatched to any gene: 3. CDR1 and CDR2 from the germline V gene are MNHNY and SVGAGI (reference sequence). CDR3 length equals 15 residues.

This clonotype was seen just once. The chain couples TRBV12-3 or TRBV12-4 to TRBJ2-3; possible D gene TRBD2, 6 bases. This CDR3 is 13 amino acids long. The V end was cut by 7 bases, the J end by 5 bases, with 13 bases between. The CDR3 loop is CASMGEARDTQYF. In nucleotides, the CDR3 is TGTGCCAGCATGGGGGAGGCACGAGATACGCAGTATTTT.

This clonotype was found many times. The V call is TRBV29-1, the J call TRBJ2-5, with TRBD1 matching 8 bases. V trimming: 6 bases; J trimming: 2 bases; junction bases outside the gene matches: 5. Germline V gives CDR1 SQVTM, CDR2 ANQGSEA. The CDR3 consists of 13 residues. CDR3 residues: CSVGQDLQETQYF. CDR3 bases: TGCAGCGTGGGACAGGACCTACAAGAGACCCAGTACTTC.

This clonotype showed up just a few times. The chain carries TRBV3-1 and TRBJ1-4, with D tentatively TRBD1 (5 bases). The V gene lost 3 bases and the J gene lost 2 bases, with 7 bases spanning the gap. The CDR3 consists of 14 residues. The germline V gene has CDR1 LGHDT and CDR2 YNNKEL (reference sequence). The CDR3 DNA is TGTGCCAGCAGCCAGCAGGGCACTAATGAAAAACTGTTTTTT. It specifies CASSQQGTNEKLFF.

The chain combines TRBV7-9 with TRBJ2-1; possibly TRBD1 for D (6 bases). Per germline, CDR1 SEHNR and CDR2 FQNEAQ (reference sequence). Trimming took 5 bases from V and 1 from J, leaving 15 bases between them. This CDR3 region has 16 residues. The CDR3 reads CASSVDRDTSYNEQFF. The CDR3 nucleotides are TGTGCCAGCAGCGTCGACCGGGACACATCCTACAATGAGCAGTTCTTC.

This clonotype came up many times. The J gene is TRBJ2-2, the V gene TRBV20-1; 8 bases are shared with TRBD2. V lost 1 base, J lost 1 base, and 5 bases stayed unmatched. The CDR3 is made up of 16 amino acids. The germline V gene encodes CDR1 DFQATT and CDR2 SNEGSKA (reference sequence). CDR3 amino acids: CSARGGREENTGELFF. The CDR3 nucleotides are TGCAGTGCTAGAGGCGGGCGGGAGGAGAACACCGGGGAGCTGTTTTTT.

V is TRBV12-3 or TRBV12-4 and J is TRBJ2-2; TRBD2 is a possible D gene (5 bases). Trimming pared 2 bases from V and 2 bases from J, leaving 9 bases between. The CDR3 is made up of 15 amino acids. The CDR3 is CASSLKRQNTGELFF. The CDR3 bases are TGTGCCAGCAGTTTAAAGCGGCAAAACACCGGGGAGCTGTTTTTT.

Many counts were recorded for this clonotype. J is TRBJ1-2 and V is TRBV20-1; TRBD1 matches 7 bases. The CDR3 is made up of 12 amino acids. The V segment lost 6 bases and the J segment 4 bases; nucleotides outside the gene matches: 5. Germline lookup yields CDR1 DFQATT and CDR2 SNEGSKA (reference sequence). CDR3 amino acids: CSATGQLYGYTF. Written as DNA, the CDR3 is TGCAGTGCCACGGGACAGCTCTATGGCTACACCTTC.

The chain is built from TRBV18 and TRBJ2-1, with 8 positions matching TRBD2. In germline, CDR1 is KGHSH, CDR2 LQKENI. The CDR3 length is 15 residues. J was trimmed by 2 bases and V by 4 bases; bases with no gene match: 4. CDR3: CASSLDGGAYNEQFF. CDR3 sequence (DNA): TGTGCCAGCTCACTGGACGGGGGGGCCTACAATGAGCAGTTCTTC.

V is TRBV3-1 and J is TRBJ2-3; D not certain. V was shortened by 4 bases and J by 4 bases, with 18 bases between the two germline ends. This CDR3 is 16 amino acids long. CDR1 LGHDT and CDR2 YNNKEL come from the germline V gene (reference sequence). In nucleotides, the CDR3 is TGTGCCAGCAGCCCCCGGTCAATCCTCGGGCCAGATACGCAGTATTTT. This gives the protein CASSPRSILGPDTQYF.

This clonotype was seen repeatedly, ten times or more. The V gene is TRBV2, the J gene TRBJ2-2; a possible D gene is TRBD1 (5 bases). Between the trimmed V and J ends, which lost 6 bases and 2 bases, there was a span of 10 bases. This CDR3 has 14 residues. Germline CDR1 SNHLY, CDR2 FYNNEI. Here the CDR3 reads CASRTADNTGELFF. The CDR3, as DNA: TGTGCCAGCAGGACAGCTGATAACACCGGGGAGCTGTTTTTT. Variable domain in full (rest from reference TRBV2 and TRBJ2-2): EPEVTQTPSHQVTQMGQEVILRCVPISNHLYFYWYRQILGQKVEFLVSFYNNEISEKSEIFDDQFSVERPDGSNFTLKIRSTKLEDSAMYFCASRTADNTGELFFGEGSRLTVL.

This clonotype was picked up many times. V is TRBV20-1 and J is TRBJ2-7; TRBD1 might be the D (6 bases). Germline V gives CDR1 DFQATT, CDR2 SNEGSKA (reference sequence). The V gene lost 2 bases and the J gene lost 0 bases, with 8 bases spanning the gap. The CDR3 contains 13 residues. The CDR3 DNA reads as TGCAGTGCTAGATTGACAGGCTCCTACGAGCAGTACTTC. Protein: CSARLTGSYEQYF.

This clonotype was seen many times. The CDR3 DNA sequence: TGTGCCAGCAGCCAAAACCTTCAGCGAGGCTACACCTTC. It yields the protein CASSQNLQRGYTF. The rearrangement links TRBV6-2 or TRBV6-3 to TRBJ1-2; D gene unclear. Trimming cost V 6 bases and J 8 bases, with 16 bases left between them. This CDR3 has 13 amino acids. Germline lookup yields CDR1 MNHEY and CDR2 SVGEGT.

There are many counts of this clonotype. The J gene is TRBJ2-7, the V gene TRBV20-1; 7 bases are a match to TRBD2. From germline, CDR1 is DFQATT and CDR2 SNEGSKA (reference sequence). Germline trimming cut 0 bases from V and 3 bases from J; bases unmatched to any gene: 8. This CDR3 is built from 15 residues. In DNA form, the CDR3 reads TGCAGTGCTAGAGATCGCCAGCGGGGCTACTACGAGCAGTACTTC. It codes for CSARDRQRGYYEQYF.

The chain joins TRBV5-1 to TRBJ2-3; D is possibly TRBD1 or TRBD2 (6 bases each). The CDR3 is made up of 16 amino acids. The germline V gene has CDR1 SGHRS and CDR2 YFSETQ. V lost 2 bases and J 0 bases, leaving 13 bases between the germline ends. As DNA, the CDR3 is TGCGCCAGCAGCTTAGGTGGGGGGCCGAGCACAGATACGCAGTATTTT. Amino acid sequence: CASSLGGGPSTDTQYF. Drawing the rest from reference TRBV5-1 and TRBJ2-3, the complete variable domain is KAGVTQTPRYLIKTRGQQVTLSCSPISGHRSVSWYQQTPGQGLQFLFEYFSETQRNKGNFPGRFSGRQFSNSRSEMNVSTLELGDSALYLCASSLGGGPSTDTQYFGPGTRLTVL.

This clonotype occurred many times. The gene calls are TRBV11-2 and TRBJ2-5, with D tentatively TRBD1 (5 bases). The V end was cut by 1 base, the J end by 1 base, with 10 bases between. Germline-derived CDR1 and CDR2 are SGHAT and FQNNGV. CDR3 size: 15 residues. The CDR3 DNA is TGTGCCAGCAGCTTAGGGGGCTTCACCCAAGAGACCCAGTACTTC. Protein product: CASSLGGFTQETQYF.

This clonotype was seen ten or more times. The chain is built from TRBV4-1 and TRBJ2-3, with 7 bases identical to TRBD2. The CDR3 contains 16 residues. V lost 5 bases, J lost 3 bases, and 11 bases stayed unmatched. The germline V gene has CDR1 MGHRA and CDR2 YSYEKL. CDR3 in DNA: TGCGCCAGCAGCGGGCGGGTGCGGGAGAAAACAGATACGCAGTATTTT. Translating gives CASSGRVREKTDTQYF.

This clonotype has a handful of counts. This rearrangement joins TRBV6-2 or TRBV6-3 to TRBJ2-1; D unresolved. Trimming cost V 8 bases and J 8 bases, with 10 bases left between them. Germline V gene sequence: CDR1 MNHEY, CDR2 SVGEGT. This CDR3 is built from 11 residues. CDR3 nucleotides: TGTGCCAGCCTTGACCAGGATGAGCAGTTCTTC. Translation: CASLDQDEQFF.

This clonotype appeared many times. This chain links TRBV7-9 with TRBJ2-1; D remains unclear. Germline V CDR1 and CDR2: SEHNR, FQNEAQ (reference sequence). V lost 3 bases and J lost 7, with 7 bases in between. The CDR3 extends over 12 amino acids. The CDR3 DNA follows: TGTGCCAGCAGCTTTACCATTAATGAGCAGTTCTTC. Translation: CASSFTINEQFF.

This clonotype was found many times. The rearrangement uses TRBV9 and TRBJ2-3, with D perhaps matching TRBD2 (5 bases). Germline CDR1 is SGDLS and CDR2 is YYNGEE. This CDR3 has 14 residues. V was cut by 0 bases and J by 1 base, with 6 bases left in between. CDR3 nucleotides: TGTGCCAGCAGCGTAGTCGGGGGCACAGATACGCAGTATTTT. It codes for CASSVVGGTDTQYF.

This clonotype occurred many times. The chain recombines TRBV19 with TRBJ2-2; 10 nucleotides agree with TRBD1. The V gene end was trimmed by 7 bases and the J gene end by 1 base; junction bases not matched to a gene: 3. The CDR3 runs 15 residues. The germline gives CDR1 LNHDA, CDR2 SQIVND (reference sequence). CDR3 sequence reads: CASMGDRGNTGELFF. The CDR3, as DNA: TGTGCCAGTATGGGGGACAGGGGGAACACCGGGGAGCTGTTTTTT.

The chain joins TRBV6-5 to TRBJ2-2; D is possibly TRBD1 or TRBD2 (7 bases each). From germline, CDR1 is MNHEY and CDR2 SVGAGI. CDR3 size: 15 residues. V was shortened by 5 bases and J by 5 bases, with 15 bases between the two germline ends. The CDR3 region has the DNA TGTGCCAGCAGTCCATCAGGGGGGGTTACCGGGGAGCTGTTTTTT. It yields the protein CASSPSGGVTGELFF.

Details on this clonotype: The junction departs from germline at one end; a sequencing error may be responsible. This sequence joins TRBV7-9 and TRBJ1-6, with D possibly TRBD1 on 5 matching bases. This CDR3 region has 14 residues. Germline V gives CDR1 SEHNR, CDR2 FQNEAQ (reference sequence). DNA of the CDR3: TGTGCCGGCAGCTCCAGTCAGGGAAGTGTTTCCCTCCACTTT. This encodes CAGSSSQGSVSLHF.

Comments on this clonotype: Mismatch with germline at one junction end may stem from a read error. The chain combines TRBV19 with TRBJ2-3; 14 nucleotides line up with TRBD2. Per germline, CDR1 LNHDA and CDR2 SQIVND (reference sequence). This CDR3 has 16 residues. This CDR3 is CASSTQTSGGVETRYF. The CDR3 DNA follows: TGTGCCAGTAGTACTCAGACTAGCGGGGGGGTGGAGACCCGGTACTTC.

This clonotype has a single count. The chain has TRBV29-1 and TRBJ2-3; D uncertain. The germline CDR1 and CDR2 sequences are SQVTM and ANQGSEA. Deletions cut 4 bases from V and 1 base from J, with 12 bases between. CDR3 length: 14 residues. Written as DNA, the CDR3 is TGCAGCGTTGGTTTGGGGATTGGCACAGATACGCAGTATTTT. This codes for CSVGLGIGTDTQYF.